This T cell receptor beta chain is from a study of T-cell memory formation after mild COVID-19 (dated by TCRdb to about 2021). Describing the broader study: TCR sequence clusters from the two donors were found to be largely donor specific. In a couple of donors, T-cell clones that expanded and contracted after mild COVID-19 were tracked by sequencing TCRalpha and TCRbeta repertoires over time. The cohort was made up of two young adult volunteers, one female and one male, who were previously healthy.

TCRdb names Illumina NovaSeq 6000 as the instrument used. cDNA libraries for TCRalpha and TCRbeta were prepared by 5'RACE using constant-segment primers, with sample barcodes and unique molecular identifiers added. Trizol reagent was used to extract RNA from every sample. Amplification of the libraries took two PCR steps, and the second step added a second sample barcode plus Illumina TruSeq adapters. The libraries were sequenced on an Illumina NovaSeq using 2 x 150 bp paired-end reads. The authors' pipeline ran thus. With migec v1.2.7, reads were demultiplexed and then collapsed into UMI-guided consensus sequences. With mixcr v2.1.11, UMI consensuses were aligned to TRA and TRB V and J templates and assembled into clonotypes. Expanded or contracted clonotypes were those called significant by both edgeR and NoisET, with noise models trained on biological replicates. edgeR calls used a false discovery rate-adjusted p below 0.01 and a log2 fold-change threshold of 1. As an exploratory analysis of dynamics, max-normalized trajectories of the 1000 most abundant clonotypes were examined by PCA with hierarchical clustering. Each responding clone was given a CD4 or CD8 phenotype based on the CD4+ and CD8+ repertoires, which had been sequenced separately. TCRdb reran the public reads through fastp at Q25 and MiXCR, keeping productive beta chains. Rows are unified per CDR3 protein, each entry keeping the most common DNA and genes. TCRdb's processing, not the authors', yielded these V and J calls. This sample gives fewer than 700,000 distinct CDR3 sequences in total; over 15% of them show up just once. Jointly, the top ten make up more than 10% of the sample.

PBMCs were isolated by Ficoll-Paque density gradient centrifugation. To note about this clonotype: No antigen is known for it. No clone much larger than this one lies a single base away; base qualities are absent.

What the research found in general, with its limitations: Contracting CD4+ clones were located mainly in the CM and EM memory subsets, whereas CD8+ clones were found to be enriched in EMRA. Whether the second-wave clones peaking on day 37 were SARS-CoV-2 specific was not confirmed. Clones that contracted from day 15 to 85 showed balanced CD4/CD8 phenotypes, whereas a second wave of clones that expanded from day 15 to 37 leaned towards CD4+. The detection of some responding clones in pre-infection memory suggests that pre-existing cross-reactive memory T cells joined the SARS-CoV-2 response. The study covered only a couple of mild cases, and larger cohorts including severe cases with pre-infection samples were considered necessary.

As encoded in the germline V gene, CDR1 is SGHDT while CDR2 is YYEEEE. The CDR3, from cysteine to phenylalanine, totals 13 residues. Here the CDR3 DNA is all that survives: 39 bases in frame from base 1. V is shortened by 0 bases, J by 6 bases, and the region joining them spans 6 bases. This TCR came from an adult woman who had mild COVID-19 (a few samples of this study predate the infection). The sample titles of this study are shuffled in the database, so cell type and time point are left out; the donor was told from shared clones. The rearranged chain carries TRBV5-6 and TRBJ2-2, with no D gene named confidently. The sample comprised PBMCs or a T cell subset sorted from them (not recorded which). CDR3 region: CASSLGMAGELFF. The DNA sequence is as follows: TGTGCCAGCAGCTTGGGTATGGCCGGGGAGCTGTTTTTT.